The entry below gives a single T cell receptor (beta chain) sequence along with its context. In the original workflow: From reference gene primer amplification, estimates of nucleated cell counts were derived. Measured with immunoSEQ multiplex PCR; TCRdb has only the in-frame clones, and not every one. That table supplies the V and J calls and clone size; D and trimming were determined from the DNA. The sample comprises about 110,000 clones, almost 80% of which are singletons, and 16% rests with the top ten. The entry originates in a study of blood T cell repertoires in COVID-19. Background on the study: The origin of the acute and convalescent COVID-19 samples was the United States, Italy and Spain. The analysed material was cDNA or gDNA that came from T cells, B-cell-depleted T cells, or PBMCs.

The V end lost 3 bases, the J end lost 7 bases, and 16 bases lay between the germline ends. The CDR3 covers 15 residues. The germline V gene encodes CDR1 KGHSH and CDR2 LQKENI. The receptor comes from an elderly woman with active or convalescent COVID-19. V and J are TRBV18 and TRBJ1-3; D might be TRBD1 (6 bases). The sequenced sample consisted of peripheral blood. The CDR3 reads CASSPTDRNRNTIYF. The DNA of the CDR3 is TGTGCCAGCTCACCCACTGACAGGAATCGCAACACCATATATTTT.